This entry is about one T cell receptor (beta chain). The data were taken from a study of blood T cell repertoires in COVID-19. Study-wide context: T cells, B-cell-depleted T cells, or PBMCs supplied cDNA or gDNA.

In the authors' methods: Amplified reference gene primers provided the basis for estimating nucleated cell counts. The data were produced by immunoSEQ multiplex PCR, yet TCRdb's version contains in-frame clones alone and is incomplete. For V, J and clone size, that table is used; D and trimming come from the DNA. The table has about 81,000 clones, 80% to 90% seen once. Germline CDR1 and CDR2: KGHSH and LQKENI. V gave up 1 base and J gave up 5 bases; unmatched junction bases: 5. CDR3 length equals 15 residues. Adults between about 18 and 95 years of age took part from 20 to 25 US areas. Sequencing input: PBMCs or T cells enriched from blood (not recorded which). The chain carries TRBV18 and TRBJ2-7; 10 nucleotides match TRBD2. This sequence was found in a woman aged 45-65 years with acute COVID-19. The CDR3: CASSPRSGRADEQYF. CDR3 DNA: TGTGCCAGCTCACCACGGAGCGGGAGGGCCGACGAGCAGTACTTC.